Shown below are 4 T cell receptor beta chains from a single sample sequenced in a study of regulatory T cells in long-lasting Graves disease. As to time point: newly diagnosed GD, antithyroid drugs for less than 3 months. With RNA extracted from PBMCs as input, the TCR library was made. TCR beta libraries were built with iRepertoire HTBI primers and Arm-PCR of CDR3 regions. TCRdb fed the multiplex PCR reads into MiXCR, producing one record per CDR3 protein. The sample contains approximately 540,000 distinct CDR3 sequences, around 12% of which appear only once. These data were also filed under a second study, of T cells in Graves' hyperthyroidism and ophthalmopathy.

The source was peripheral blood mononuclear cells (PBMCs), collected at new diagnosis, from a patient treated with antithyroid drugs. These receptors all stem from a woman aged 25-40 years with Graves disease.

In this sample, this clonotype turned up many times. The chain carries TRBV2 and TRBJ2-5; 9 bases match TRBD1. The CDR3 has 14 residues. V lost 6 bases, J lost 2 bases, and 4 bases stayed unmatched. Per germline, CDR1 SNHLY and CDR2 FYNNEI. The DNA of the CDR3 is TGTGCCAGCAGGGTAGACAGGGGGCAAGAGACCCAGTACTTC. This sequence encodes CASRVDRGQETQYF.

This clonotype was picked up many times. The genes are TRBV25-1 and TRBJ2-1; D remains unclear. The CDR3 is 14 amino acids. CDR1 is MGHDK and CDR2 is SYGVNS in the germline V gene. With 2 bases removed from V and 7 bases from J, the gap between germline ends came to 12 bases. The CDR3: CASSEGLIANEQFF. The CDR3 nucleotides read TGTGCCAGCAGTGAAGGCTTAATTGCTAATGAGCAGTTCTTC.

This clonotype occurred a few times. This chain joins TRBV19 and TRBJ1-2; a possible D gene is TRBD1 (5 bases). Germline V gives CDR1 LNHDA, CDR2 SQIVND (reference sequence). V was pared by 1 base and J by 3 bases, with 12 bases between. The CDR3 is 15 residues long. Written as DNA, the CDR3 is TGTGCCAGTAGTATAGCAACGGGGGACCACTATGGCTACACCTTC. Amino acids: CASSIATGDHYGYTF.

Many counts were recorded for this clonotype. Here the CDR3 DNA reads TGTGCCAGCAGCTCCCGGGACAGGGGGCAAGGTGGCTACACCTTC. It specifies CASSSRDRGQGGYTF. This sequence joins TRBV7-9 and TRBJ1-2; 12 bases map to TRBD1. Trimming took 4 bases from V and 7 from J; bases not matched to a gene: 7. CDR3 length equals 15 residues. The germline V gene has CDR1 SEHNR and CDR2 FQNEAQ (reference sequence).